This T cell receptor beta chain was recovered during a study of molecular identifiers for immune sequencing clone quantification. TCRdb itself ran the PCR reads through MiXCR, one entry per CDR3 protein. There are about 640,000 distinct CDR3 sequences in the sample; just under 20% occur only once, and roughly 0.9% lies in the top ten. This sequence originates from a human donor in good health. Some libraries in this study had Jurkat cell RNA spiked in. The specimen sequenced was naive CD8+ T cells from blood, with Jurkat cell RNA spiked in. Described subset: FACS-sorted CD8+CD4-CCR7+CD45RA+ naive T cells.

DNA for the CDR3: TGTGCCAGCAGTGTTCGAGCAGCGGGCCTCTCCTACGAGCAGTACTTC. The encoded protein is CASSVRAAGLSYEQYF. The rearrangement uses TRBV6-4 and TRBJ2-7, with D tentatively TRBD2 (6 bases). Germline V gene data show CDR1 as MRHNA and CDR2 as SNTAGT. V lost 4 bases and J lost 0, with 16 bases in between. CDR3 length equals 16 residues.